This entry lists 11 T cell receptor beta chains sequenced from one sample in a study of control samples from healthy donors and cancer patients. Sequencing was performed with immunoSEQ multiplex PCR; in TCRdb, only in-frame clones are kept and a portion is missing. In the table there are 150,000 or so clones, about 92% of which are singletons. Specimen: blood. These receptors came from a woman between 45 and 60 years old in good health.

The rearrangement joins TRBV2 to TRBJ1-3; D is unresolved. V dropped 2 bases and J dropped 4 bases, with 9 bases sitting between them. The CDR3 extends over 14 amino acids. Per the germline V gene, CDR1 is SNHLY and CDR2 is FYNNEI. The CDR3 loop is CASSENFEGNTIYF. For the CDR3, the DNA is TGTGCCAGCAGTGAAAATTTCGAGGGAAACACCATATATTTT.

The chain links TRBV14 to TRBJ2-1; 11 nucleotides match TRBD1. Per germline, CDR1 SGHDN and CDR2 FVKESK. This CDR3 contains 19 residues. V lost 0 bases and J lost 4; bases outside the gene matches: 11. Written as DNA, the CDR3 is TGTGCCAGCAGCCAAGAGAGGAGAATCGGGACAGGGGGATACAATGAGCAGTTCTTC. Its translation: CASSQERRIGTGGYNEQFF.

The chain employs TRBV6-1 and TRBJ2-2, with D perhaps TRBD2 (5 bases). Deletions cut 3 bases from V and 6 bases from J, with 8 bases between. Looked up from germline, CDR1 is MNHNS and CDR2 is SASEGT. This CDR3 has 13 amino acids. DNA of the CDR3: TGTGCCAGCAGTGAGGACGGGGCCGGGGAGCTGTTTTTT. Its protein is CASSEDGAGELFF.

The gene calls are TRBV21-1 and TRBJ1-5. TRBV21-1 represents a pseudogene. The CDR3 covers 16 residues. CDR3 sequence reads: CASSKRGRLSNQPQHF. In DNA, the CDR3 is TGTGCCAGCAGCAAACGAGGCAGGTTGAGCAATCAGCCCCAGCATTTT.

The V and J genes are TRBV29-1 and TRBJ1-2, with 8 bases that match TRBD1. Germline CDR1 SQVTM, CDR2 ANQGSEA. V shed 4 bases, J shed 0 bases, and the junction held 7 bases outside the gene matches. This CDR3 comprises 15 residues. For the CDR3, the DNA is TGCAGCGTTGCCCGGACAGGGAGTCCTAACTATGGCTACACCTTC. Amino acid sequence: CSVARTGSPNYGYTF. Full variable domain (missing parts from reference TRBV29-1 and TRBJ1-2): SAVISQKPSRDICQRGTSLTIQCQVDSQVTMMFWYRQQPGQSLTLIATANQGSEATYESGFVIDKFPISRPNLTFSTLTVSNMSPEDSSIYLCSVARTGSPNYGYTFGSGTRLTVV.

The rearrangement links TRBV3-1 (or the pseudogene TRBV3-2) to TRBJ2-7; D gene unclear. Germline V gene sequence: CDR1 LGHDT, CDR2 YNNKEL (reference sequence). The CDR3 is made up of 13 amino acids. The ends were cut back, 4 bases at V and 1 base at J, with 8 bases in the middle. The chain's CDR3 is CASSPPRSYEQYF. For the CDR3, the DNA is TGTGCCAGCAGCCCCCCGAGATCCTACGAGCAGTACTTC.

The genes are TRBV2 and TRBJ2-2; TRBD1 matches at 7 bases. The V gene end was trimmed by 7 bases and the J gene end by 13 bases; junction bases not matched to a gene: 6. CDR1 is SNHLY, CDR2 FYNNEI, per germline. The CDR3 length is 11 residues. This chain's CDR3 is CASTPNRGLFF. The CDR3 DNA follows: TGTGCCAGCACCCCGAACAGGGGGCTGTTTTTT.

The CDR3 region has the DNA TGTGCCAGCAGGGACAGGGTTGACTCCTATAATTCACCCCTCCACTTT. Translating it yields CASRDRVDSYNSPLHF. The chain links TRBV6-6 to TRBJ1-6, with 8 bases aligning to TRBD1. The CDR3 has 16 amino acids. Trimming removed 6 bases from V and 0 bases from J; junction bases left unmatched: 4. Germline V gene data show CDR1 as MNHNY and CDR2 as SVGAGI (reference sequence).

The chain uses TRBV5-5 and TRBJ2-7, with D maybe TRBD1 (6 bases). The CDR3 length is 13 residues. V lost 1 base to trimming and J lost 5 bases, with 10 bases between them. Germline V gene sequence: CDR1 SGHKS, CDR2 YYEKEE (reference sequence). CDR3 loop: CASSLWDTNEQYF. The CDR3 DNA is TGTGCCAGCAGCTTGTGGGACACTAACGAGCAGTACTTC.

As DNA, the CDR3 is TGTGCCAGCAGCCCTAGAGGGGTCCGAGGGAACACTGAAGCTTTCTTT. Its translation is CASSPRGVRGNTEAFF. This chain links TRBV14 with TRBJ1-1, with a weak D call TRBD1 (5 bases). The germline gives CDR1 SGHDN, CDR2 FVKESK. V lost 4 bases and J lost 1, with 16 bases in between. This CDR3 has 16 residues.

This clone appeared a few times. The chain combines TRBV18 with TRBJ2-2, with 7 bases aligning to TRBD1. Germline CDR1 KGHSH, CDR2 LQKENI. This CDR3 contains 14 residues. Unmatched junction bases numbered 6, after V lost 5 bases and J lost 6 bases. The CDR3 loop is CASSTKQGSGELFF. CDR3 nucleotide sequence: TGTGCCAGCTCAACCAAACAGGGGTCCGGGGAGCTGTTTTTT.